This entry describes one T cell receptor (beta chain). This specimen belongs to a study of cytomegalovirus exposure and HLA in healthy donors. The PCR was carried out with 60 Vbeta primers and 13 Jbeta primers. Assay: immunoSEQ multiplex PCR; the TCRdb copy retains only in-frame clones and omits some. This sample has about 150,000 clones, with 80% to 90% found just once. The CDR3 sequence is 13 residues long. Germline CDR1 reads SGDLS; CDR2 reads YYNGEE. Input material: PBMCs. This chain uses TRBV9 with TRBJ2-5; 7 bases map to TRBD2. The DNA end favors TRBJ2-7, so the J call may be wrong. The TCR originated in a girl between 5 and 17 years old in good health and CMV-seropositive. The chain's CDR3 is CASSPGLNYEQYF. CDR3 DNA sequence: TGTGCCAGCAGCCCGGGACTAAACTACGAGCAGTACTTC.